The rows below give T cell receptor beta chains drawn from one sample of a study of blood T cell repertoires in COVID-19. The data were produced by immunoSEQ multiplex PCR, yet TCRdb's version contains in-frame clones alone and is incomplete. This table holds under 200,000 clones, approximately 83% found once. The sequenced material came from PBMCs or T cells enriched from blood (not recorded which). The origin of the receptors is a woman in her sixties who had recovered from COVID-19. Both conserved end residues are part of each CDR3. Each record gives: CDR3 DNA, CDR3 protein, D gene, V gene, clone size, J gene. A D gene is named only where the DNA matches it firmly. Size values are once, few and many counts, or a class for expanded clones, and some rows have none.

TGTGCCAGCACGTTGGAAGGCCTCGGGGGAGGTGGCTACACCTTC CASTLEGLGGGGYTF . TRBV28 . TRBJ1-2
TGTGCCAGCAGTACTTCCGGGAGTTATATAGATTCACCCCTCCACTTT CASSTSGSYIDSPLHF . TRBV27 few TRBJ1-6
TGTGCCAGCAGCTTAACGGGTCGGGGGTCCTACAATGAGCAGTTCTTC CASSLTGRGSYNEQFF . TRBV7-3 . TRBJ2-1
TGTGCCAGCAGTTTGAGCGAGGGCCTTCCAACTAATGAAAAACTGTTTTTT CASSLSEGLPTNEKLFF . TRBV28 . TRBJ1-4
TGCGCCAGCCGCACGGGGACAGAGGTATTAACCGGGGAGCTGTTTTTT CASRTGTEVLTGELFF TRBD1 TRBV5-1 . TRBJ2-2
TGTGCCAGCAGCTTGGGTGGACAGGGGCCCTCCTACAATGAGCAGTTCTTC CASSLGGQGPSYNEQFF TRBD1 TRBV5-4 few TRBJ2-1
TGTGCCAGCAGCAATTATTTGGACCCCCAGGGGGCTTTTCAAGAGACCCAGTACTTC CASSNYLDPQGAFQETQYF . TRBV21-1 . TRBJ2-5
TGCGCCAGCAGGTCTACCCGGACGGGAAACACCGGGGAGCTGTTTTTT CASRSTRTGNTGELFF . TRBV5-1 once TRBJ2-2
TGTGCCAGCAGCCCTTCCCGGGTCGGGGAGCTGTTTTTT CASSPSRVGELFF . TRBV7-3 . TRBJ2-2
TGTGCCAGCAGTTTAGCGCGAAGTATGATGCAGTTCTTC CASSLARSMMQFF . TRBV12-3/TRBV12-4 . TRBJ2-1
TGTGCCAGCTCACCCCCAGCAGGGTTGGGAAACACTGAAGCTTTCTTT CASSPPAGLGNTEAFF . TRBV18 . TRBJ1-1
TGTGCCAGCAGCTCCGCTGTAGGGCTAGCTACAGATACGCAGTATTTT CASSSAVGLATDTQYF . TRBV5-4 . TRBJ2-3
TGTGCCAGCATGAGGCAGATAAACTATGGCTACACCTTC CASMRQINYGYTF . TRBV2 few TRBJ1-2
TGTGCCAGCACCCTAGCGGGTGGGGCCGGTGTTACGCAGTATTTT CASTLAGGAGVTQYF TRBD2 TRBV2 . TRBJ2-3
TGTGCCAGCAGTCGTAGCGGGGGGGCCTGGAGTGAGCAGTTCTTC CASSRSGGAWSEQFF TRBD2 TRBV27 once TRBJ2-1
TGTGCCAGTAGTATACTAGCGGGTTCCCCCGGGGAGCTGTTTTTT CASSILAGSPGELFF TRBD2 TRBV19 . TRBJ2-2
TGCGCCAGCAGCTCAGTACTGGGAGTGAACTACAATGAGCAGTTCTTC CASSSVLGVNYNEQFF . TRBV5-1 . TRBJ2-1
TGTGCCAGCAGCAAAGCAACTAGCGCTCGGACCGGGGAGCTGTTTTTT CASSKATSARTGELFF TRBD2 TRBV2 . TRBJ2-2
TGTGCCTGGAGTGGAGGTGATACGCAGTATTTT CAWSGGDTQYF . TRBV30 . TRBJ2-3
TGTGCCAGCAGCCCAAGCGGGGGAGCCTACAATGAGCAGTTCTTC CASSPSGGAYNEQFF TRBD2 TRBV3-1/TRBV3-2 . TRBJ2-1
TGCAGCGTTTCCGGACTAGCCGAGAGCTCCTACGAGCAGTACTTC CSVSGLAESSYEQYF TRBD2 TRBV29-1 . TRBJ2-7
TGTGCCAGCAGCGTGGGTAGCGGGAGAATCCCCGGCAATGAGCAGTTCTTC CASSVGSGRIPGNEQFF TRBD2 TRBV9 . TRBJ2-1
TGCGCCAGCAGCCCGGGGACAGGGGGCTATGGCTACACCTTC CASSPGTGGYGYTF TRBD1 TRBV5-1 . TRBJ1-2
TGTGCCAGTAGGGGGCAGGGGGCTGATAGCAATCAGCCCCAGCATTTT CASRGQGADSNQPQHF TRBD1 TRBV19 once TRBJ1-5
TGTGCCAGCAGTTCCGCGGGGAGAACCTGGGGTGGCTACACCTTC CASSSAGRTWGGYTF . TRBV28 . TRBJ1-2
TGTGCCAGCAGCTTATCGGGGTCGGGAAACACCATATATTTT CASSLSGSGNTIYF . TRBV7-3 . TRBJ1-3
TGTGCCAGCAGTTACGACAGGGGTTATGGCTACACCTTC CASSYDRGYGYTF TRBD1 TRBV6-5 . TRBJ1-2
TGTGCCAGCAAGGACAGGGGGCTTAGCAATCAGCCCCAGCATTTT CASKDRGLSNQPQHF TRBD1 TRBV2 . TRBJ1-5
TGCAGTGCTAGTCCGGCTAGCGGGGGACGGGCCCAGTACTTC CSASPASGGRAQYF TRBD2 TRBV20-1 . TRBJ2-5
TGTGCCAGCAGTGGAGGTCGCACCTTC CASSGGRTF . TRBV25-1 . TRBJ1-2
TGTGCCAGCTCCGAGGAGCGGGGGTTTTCAGATACGCAGTATTTT CASSEERGFSDTQYF TRBD2 TRBV28 . TRBJ2-3
TGTGCCAGCAGCTTAGTCCCGGACGGGATATATGGCTACACCTTC CASSLVPDGIYGYTF . TRBV11-2 . TRBJ1-2
TGTGCCAGCAGTTTGGAGGCGACTATCTATGGCTACACCTTC CASSLEATIYGYTF . TRBV28 . TRBJ1-2
TGTGCCAGCTCACCCAGGGTGGCTGGAAATAATTCACCCCTCCACTTT CASSPRVAGNNSPLHF . TRBV18 . TRBJ1-6
TGTGCCAGCAGCGGGACAGGGGGTTACGAGCAGTACTTC CASSGTGGYEQYF TRBD1 TRBV6-5 . TRBJ2-7
TGCGCCAGCAGTGAAGGATGGTCAGGGCGCACCTACGAGCAGTACTTC CASSEGWSGRTYEQYF . TRBV10-2 . TRBJ2-7
TGTGCCACCAGTGATCCGCCCAAAGGACAGGTCTGGAACACCGGGGAGCTGTTTTTT CATSDPPKGQVWNTGELFF TRBD1 TRBV24-1 . TRBJ2-2
TGCGCCAGCAGCATAGGACAGGCTAATTCACCCCTCCACTTT CASSIGQANSPLHF TRBD1 TRBV5-1 once TRBJ1-6
TGCGCCAGCAGCTCCTTCACAGGGGACACTGAAGCTTTCTTT CASSSFTGDTEAFF TRBD1 TRBV5-1 . TRBJ1-1
TGTGCCAGCACCTCGGGGGGGACCCGGGGTGAAAAACTGTTTTTT CASTSGGTRGEKLFF . TRBV2 . TRBJ1-4